This entry describes one T cell receptor beta chain. Samples came from patients with localized non-small cell lung adenocarcinoma. MiXCR, run by TCRdb on the PCR reads, gives a single entry per CDR3 protein. In the table there are 4,500 to 6,000 distinct CDR3 sequences, 55% to 70% of which are singletons. This specimen belongs to a study of CD4 and CD8 cells across lung adenocarcinoma regions. V was cut by 8 bases and J by 6 bases, with 9 bases left in between. Germline V lookup: CDR1 MNHNS, CDR2 SASEGT. The CDR3 has 11 residues. Source material: CD4+ T cells from the center of a lung tumor. The V and J genes are TRBV6-1 and TRBJ2-3, with D possibly being TRBD2 (6 bases). The source is a male donor with lung adenocarcinoma. The CD4 and CD8 labels of this study may be unreliable. The CDR3 loop reads CASAGIDTQYF. For the CDR3, the DNA is TGTGCCAGCGCGGGGATTGATACGCAGTATTTT.